This is a list of T cell receptor beta chains from one sample in a study of T cell repertoires in cytomegalovirus infection. TCRdb analysed the reads with MiXCR anew, one entry per CDR3 protein. The sample includes about 260,000 distinct CDR3 sequences, roughly 13% of them seen just once. Sequences were obtained from PBMCs. The origin of the receptors is a human donor in good health (CMV status not recorded). Some clones in this sample may be carry-over from other donors' samples. CDR3s include the opening cysteine and the closing phenylalanine or tryptophan. D genes are given only for firm matches. Clone size is given for some rows only: seen once, a few or many times, or a class if the clone is expanded.

cdr3_aa cdr3_nt clone_size v_call d_call j_call
CASSLTLRGRRAGAADEQFF TGTGCCAGCAGTTTAACCCTAAGAGGTCGCCGGGCGGGAGCAGCAGATGAGCAGTTCTTC few TRBV27 TRBD2 TRBJ2-1
CASSYFGTGLGELFF TGTGCCAGCAGTTACTTCGGGACAGGGCTCGGGGAGCTGTTTTTT NA TRBV6-6 TRBD1 TRBJ2-2
CASSPLAGSTDTQYF TGCGCCAGCAGTCCACTAGCGGGGAGCACAGATACGCAGTATTTT NA TRBV5-1 TRBD2 TRBJ2-3
CASSFSTGTRELFF TGTGCCAGCAGTTTTAGTACCGGGACGAGGGAACTGTTTTTT many TRBV7-2 NA TRBJ1-4
CASSPLKGGAAKAEAFF TGCGCCAGCAGCCCCCTAAAAGGGGGGGCAGCTAAGGCTGAAGCTTTCTTT NA TRBV5-1 NA TRBJ1-1
CSASKGPGGAFF TGCAGTGCTAGTAAGGGACCAGGGGGAGCTTTCTTT few TRBV20-1 TRBD1 TRBJ1-1
CASSLWGDSTDTQYF TGTGCCAGCAGCTTATGGGGAGACAGCACAGATACGCAGTATTTT few TRBV7-9 NA TRBJ2-3
CASSLGGLAGDSYEQYF TGTGCCAGCAGCTTAGGGGGACTAGCGGGAGACTCCTACGAGCAGTACTTC many TRBV7-9 TRBD2 TRBJ2-7
CASSPDTGSYNEQFF TGTGCCAGCAGCCCCGACACAGGGTCCTACAATGAGCAGTTCTTC many TRBV7-2 NA TRBJ2-1
CASSWIGGREGYEQYF TGTGCCAGCAGCTGGATTGGTGGGCGGGAGGGCTACGAGCAGTACTTC NA TRBV5-4 TRBD2 TRBJ2-7